The next 8 T cell receptor beta chains were all read from a single sample in a study of cytomegalovirus exposure and HLA in healthy donors. The primer mix had 60 Vbeta and 13 Jbeta primers. TCRdb keeps only in-frame clones here, not all; method: immunoSEQ multiplex PCR. The sample includes around 140,000 clones, 77% seen only once; the top ten take 1.1% to 1.5%. The specimen was PBMCs. The receptor set was obtained from a woman between 40 and 55 years old in good health and CMV-seronegative.

This chain uses TRBV6-1 with TRBJ1-5, with a possible D match to TRBD1 (5 bases). Germline V lookup: CDR1 MNHNS, CDR2 SASEGT. The CDR3 contains 16 residues. The ends were cut back, 2 bases at V and 0 bases at J, with 11 bases in the middle. The CDR3 protein is CASSEIRTLSNQPQHF. The CDR3 DNA follows: TGTGCCAGCAGTGAAATTCGGACACTTAGCAATCAGCCCCAGCATTTT.

The chain recombines TRBV10-2 with TRBJ2-7; 8 nucleotides agree with TRBD1. CDR3 length: 14 residues. V was clipped by 7 bases and J by 1 base; unmatched bases: 6. Germline V gene lookup returns CDR1 WSHSY and CDR2 SAAADI. CDR3 sequence reads: CASKGQALSYEQYF. CDR3 nucleotides: TGCGCCAGCAAGGGACAGGCGCTATCCTACGAGCAGTACTTC.

This clone was seen only a few times. The J gene is TRBJ2-1, the V gene TRBV10-3; D is undetermined. The germline gives CDR1 ENHRY, CDR2 SYGVKD. CDR3 length equals 13 residues. Trimming shortened V by 6 bases and J by 4 bases, and 10 bases separated the two germline ends. The CDR3 coding sequence is TGTGCCATCAGGGATGACTCTTACAATGAGCAGTTCTTC. This encodes CAIRDDSYNEQFF.

The CDR3 protein is CASSDQDMVNQPQHF. DNA for the CDR3: TGTGCCAGTAGTGACCAGGATATGGTCAATCAGCCCCAGCATTTT. The chain recombines TRBV19 with TRBJ1-5; D remains ambiguous. This CDR3 has 15 residues. Deletions cut 5 bases from V and 3 bases from J, with 14 bases between. Germline values: CDR1 LNHDA, CDR2 SQIVND (reference sequence).

This chain connects TRBV5-6 to TRBJ1-1, with TRBD1 as a possible D gene (5 bases). This CDR3 contains 12 residues. Germline V gives CDR1 SGHDT, CDR2 YYEEEE. Trimming removed 0 bases from V and 10 bases from J, with 10 bases in between. The chain's CDR3 is CASSLERGTAFF. The CDR3, as DNA: TGTGCCAGCAGCTTGGAACGCGGGACAGCTTTCTTT.

This chain joins TRBV6-7 and TRBJ1-2; TRBD1 might be the D (6 bases). TRBV6-7 has ORF status, its function being uncertain. The CDR3 extends over 18 amino acids. V was cut by 2 bases and J by 5 bases, with 24 bases left in between. The CDR3 protein is CASSYPKGSDRLSYGYTF. The CDR3 bases are TGTGCCAGCAGTTACCCGAAAGGATCGGACAGATTAAGTTATGGCTACACCTTC.

The gene calls are TRBV29-1 and TRBJ2-7; tentative D call: TRBD2 (6 bases). The CDR3 spans 13 residues. Deletions cut 6 bases from V and 3 bases from J, with 15 bases between. The germline CDR1 and CDR2 sequences are SQVTM and ANQGSEA. CDR3 amino acids: CSVAAGTLYEQYF. CDR3 sequence (DNA): TGCAGCGTAGCCGCCGGGACTCTCTACGAGCAGTACTTC.

This chain uses TRBV7-2 with TRBJ1-6; the D gene is possibly TRBD1 (6 bases). This CDR3 is built from 12 residues. Germline V gene sequence: CDR1 SGHTA, CDR2 FQGNSA. V was pared by 5 bases and J by 9 bases, with 8 bases between. CDR3 amino acids: CASSKDSSPLHF. In nucleotides, the CDR3 is TGTGCCAGCAGCAAGGACAGTTCACCCCTCCACTTT. Based on the CDR3 plus reference TRBV7-2 and TRBJ1-6, the full variable domain is GAGVSQSPSNKVTEKGKDVELRCDPISGHTALYWYRQSLGQGLEFLIYFQGNSAPDKSGLPSDRFSAERTGGSVSTLTIQRTQQEDSAVYLCASSKDSSPLHFGNGTRLTVT.